The present T cell receptor (beta chain) was sequenced within a study of cytomegalovirus exposure and HLA in healthy donors (dated by TCRdb to 2016 to 2017). With respect to the entire study: An earlier analysis of a few hundred of the donors reported 276 Gb of sequence data and 95 million to 130 million unique TCR beta sequences obtained from about 200 million T cells. Typing coverage differed by locus: A, B, C, DRB1 and DQB1 were typed in about 629-640 donors, DQA1 in 500 to 550, DPA1 in around 600, and DPB1 in around 490. HLA typing included class I and class II loci at four-digit resolution. The aim of the study was to test whether cataloging public T cell receptors could identify signatures of past pathogen exposure. To predict cytomegalovirus infection status, the study brought together high-throughput TCR immunosequencing, statistical association of individual TCRs with disease status, and machine learning. Among the approximately 420 genotyped donors, around 81% belonged to the genetic ancestry cluster associated with self-reported Caucasian donors. Among under 450 genotyped donors of the cohort, an average of approximately 240,000 unique TCR beta nucleotide sequences were sequenced per donor, roughly a sixth of them non-productive. Because of strong linkage in the cohort, four to six DR-DQ haplotypes were treated as single units for association and clustering. To study patterns of TCR occurrence, a later analysis re-analyzed previously published TCR beta repertoires from 650 to 750 donors and added high-resolution HLA genotyping. An earlier analysis of several hundred of the donors used high-throughput TCR beta sequencing to judge whether each TCR beta V gene segment behaved as functional or pseudogenic. Genome-wide SNP genotypes for about 65% of the roughly 670 donors were used in a later genetic analysis, which treated that subset as a discovery cohort. The later analysis used no new phenotypic data to find candidate immune exposures, relying instead on TCR beta sequences and their occurrence across donors. Donor age, sex, ethnicity and CMV serostatus were collected together with the repertoire data. The study used immunosequencing to profile the T cell repertoires of around 600 subjects and linked those repertoires to cytomegalovirus serostatus. About 300 gigabases of sequencing data and some 85 million unique TCR sequences were included in an early release covering roughly 600 HLA-typed donors. All discovery cohort repertoires had been generated using a single sequencing platform. In addition to the first cohort of 666 subjects, a separate validation cohort of around 110 different subjects was used. The study at large found these results: Strong co-occurrence of HLA alleles, especially DR and DQ, made assigning TCR associations to individual alleles difficult. Most CMV-associated TCR beta chains appeared to be HLA-restricted in a later analysis, and the HLA associations seemed to be driven largely by CMV exposure. Broadly in line with IMGT annotations, most TCR beta V segments showed up in productive rearrangements about 87% or about 30% of the time in an earlier analysis of 450 to 750 of the donors. A total of some 180 TCR beta chains were listed by the study as associated with cytomegalovirus. According to a later analysis, TCR association rates differed among HLA loci, with DRB1 alleles showing the most associated TCRs and HLA-C alleles showing the fewest. Because counts were too low, more than 15 rarely observed V segments, including chromosome 9 orphons, were excluded from the earlier analysis of 587 of the donors. Some IMGT-functional V segments, including TRBV6-2 and TRBV6-3, could not be told apart with the 87-base-pair reads, so those segments were excluded. It was suggested by the authors that the approach could potentially be generalized to other disease states and immunological phenotypes. A few of the identified cytomegalovirus-associated TCR beta chains were confirmed in vitro to be specific for cytomegalovirus antigens. Roughly uniform sequencing depth across donors was assumed in presence/absence analyses, although this assumption may not hold. Correlated functional status among segregating V segments might reflect linkage disequilibrium, but an unknown experimental factor could not be ruled out. In a later analysis, several top co-occurrence clusters were reported to appear linked to parvovirus B19, influenza, CMV and Epstein-Barr virus. According to a later genetic analysis, donors in an Asian-associated ancestry cluster had fewer N-insertions in productive TCRs than the approximately 670-donor mean. Most TCR sequences were seen in very few donors, while some public TCRs were found in many individuals. A further reported finding was that TCR beta sequences accurately predicted the HLA-A and HLA-B alleles for most subjects in the first cohort. A later analysis found that HLA-associated TCR beta chains were more clonally expanded and had lower generation probabilities than equally common non-associated chains. In a later analysis, around 17,000 TCR beta sequences were associated with specific HLA alleles at a false discovery rate of 0.05. A cluster of highly shared sequence variants was judged likely to represent a technical artifact of the sequencing pipeline. Immune exposure information for the cohort was limited to CMV serostatus. V-gene and J-gene trimming of TCR beta chains was associated with a missense DCLRE1C variant in a later genetic analysis, and the association was replicated in an independent cohort. The classifier was reported to diagnose cytomegalovirus status with high specificity and sensitivity in both the original and validation cohorts. Because HLA typing was unavailable for some donors at each locus, only the typed subset was used in association tests. Only TCR beta chains were sequenced in this cohort, and the absence of alpha or paired-chain data limited detectable features.

The cohort was made up of several hundred healthy bone marrow donors. Cohort members were all nominally healthy when sampled, although unrecorded immune exposures were likely present. The donor was CMV seronegative and belonged to the group of roughly 330 seronegative cohort members. A peripheral blood sample was collected from each donor, and TCR beta sequencing was performed on peripheral blood mononuclear cells. Genomic DNA extraction from the blood cell samples was performed with the Qiagen DNeasy Blood Extraction Kit. The library was made by the immunoSEQ multiplex PCR assay. The multiplex PCR relied on a mix of 60 forward primers for TCR Vbeta segments and 13 reverse primers for TCR Jbeta segments. A multiplex PCR assay on genomic DNA amplified the CDR3 region of rearranged TCR beta genes. The Illumina HiSeq System was used to sequence the amplified TCR beta libraries as 87-base-pair reads. Under the source paper's analysis protocol: A later analysis tallied approximately 87 million unique TCR beta chains across the 666 repertoires, and roughly 11 million of those chains were shared by two or more donors. Raw reads were error-corrected and collapsed into unique sequences with a nearest-neighbor algorithm that merged closely related sequences to remove PCR and sequencing errors. To assign V, D and J gene segments, CDR3 sequences were aligned to IMGT reference sequences. For a sequence to be retained, a match of at least six nucleotides was required to both a V gene segment and a J gene segment. Rearrangements were called productive when the CDR3 lacked stop codons and stayed in frame with V and J; all others were non-productive. Following IMGT convention, CDR3 was defined as the stretch from the second conserved V-encoded cysteine up to the conserved J-encoded phenylalanine. Sequences without an unambiguous match to a single V gene segment were excluded from the earlier analysis of almost 600 of the donors. An earlier analysis of several hundred of the donors called V segments functional above 56.7% productive rearrangements and segregating when the between-donor standard deviation exceeded 5%. A statistical classification framework was built to diagnose cytomegalovirus status from the catalog of TCR beta chain sequences. In a later analysis, V and J genes were assigned by comparing TCR nucleotide sequences against IMGT/GENE-DB human TR gene sequences. Using the TCRdist pipeline, a later analysis assigned CDR3 sequences along with most-parsimonious VDJ recombination scenarios. In a later analysis, each TCR beta chain was defined by its CDR3 amino acid sequence together with its V-gene family, and reads lacking a unique V-gene family were excluded. In a later analysis, 450 to 600 highly shared, low-generation-probability nucleotide sequences were removed to address suspected cross-contamination and a sequencing artifact. In a later analysis, a clonal expansion index for each public chain was calculated from normalized within-repertoire ranks of inferred template counts. In a later analysis, generation probabilities were computed using a VDJ recombination model fitted to out-of-frame rearrangements, and the results were checked against IGoR. A later analysis scored TCR-TCR, TCR-HLA and TCR-CMV co-occurrence with hypergeometric tests, applying a repertoire-size bias correction to TCR pairs. In a later analysis, false discovery rates were estimated by permuting HLA or CMV assignments 20 times. In a later analysis, co-occurring TCRs were grouped using DBSCAN, and TCRdist sequence similarity was added for clustering within HLA-allele-positive subsets. Repertoires with fewer than 30,000 or more than 120,000 public chains were left out of co-occurrence clustering, as were a handful of repertoires with anomalous nucleotide sharing. Drawn from immuneACCESS, this table holds only the in-frame rearrangements with V and J called that TCRdb kept. Clones are partly lost; checked studies trace under half to an unresolved V gene and leave the rest unexplained. V and J calls and clone size follow that table, whereas D and trimming were derived from the DNA. This sample is represented by 160,000 or so clones; around 82% of them were singletons. Of the sample, around 2.5% is held by the ten largest clones.

The germline V gene encodes CDR1 MNHEY and CDR2 SMNVEV (reference sequence). V has 3 bases trimmed and J has 4 bases trimmed; junction bases matching no gene number 6. The CDR3, from cysteine to phenylalanine, totals 15 residues. The entry retains the CDR3 DNA only, 45 bases that are in frame from base 1. Details on this clone: Its cognate antigen has yet to be identified. Base qualities are not recorded, but no much larger clone differs from it by a single base.

The TCR was taken from a man aged 60 to 75 in good health and CMV-seronegative. Sequencing input: PBMCs. The chain is assembled from TRBV27 and TRBJ2-7; TRBD2 fits 10 bases in the junction. The DNA sequence is as follows: TGTGCCAGCAGTTTCCAGGCTAGCGGGAGTTACGAGCAGTACTTC. It translates as CASSFQASGSYEQYF.